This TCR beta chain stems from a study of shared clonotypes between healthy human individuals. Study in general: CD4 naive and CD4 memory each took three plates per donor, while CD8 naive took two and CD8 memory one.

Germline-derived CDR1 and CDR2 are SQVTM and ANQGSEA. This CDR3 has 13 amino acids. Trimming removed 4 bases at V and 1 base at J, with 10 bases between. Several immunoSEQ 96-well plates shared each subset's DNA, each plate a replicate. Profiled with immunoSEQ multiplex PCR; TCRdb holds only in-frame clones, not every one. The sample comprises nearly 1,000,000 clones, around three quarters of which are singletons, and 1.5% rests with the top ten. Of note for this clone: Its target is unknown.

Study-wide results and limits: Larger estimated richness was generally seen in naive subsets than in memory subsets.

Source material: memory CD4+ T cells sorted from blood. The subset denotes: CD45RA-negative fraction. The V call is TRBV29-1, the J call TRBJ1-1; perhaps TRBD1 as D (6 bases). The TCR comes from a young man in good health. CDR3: CSVGQQGNTEAFF. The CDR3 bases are TGCAGCGTTGGTCAACAGGGGAACACTGAAGCTTTCTTT.